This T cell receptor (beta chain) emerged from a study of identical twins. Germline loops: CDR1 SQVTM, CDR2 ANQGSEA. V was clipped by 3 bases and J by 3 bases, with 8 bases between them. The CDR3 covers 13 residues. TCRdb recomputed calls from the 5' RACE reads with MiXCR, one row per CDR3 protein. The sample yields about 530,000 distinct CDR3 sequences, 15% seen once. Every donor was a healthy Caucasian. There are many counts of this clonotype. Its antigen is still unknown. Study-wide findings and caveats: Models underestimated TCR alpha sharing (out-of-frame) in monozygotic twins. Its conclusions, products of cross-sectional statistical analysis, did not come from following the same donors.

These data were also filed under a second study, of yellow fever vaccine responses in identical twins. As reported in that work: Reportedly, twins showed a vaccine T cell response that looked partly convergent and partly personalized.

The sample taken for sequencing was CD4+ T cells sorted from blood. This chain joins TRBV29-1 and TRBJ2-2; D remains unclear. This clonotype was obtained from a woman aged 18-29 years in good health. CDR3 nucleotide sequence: TGCAGCGTTGATGCCACTGACACCGGGGAGCTGTTTTTT. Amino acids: CSVDATDTGELFF.